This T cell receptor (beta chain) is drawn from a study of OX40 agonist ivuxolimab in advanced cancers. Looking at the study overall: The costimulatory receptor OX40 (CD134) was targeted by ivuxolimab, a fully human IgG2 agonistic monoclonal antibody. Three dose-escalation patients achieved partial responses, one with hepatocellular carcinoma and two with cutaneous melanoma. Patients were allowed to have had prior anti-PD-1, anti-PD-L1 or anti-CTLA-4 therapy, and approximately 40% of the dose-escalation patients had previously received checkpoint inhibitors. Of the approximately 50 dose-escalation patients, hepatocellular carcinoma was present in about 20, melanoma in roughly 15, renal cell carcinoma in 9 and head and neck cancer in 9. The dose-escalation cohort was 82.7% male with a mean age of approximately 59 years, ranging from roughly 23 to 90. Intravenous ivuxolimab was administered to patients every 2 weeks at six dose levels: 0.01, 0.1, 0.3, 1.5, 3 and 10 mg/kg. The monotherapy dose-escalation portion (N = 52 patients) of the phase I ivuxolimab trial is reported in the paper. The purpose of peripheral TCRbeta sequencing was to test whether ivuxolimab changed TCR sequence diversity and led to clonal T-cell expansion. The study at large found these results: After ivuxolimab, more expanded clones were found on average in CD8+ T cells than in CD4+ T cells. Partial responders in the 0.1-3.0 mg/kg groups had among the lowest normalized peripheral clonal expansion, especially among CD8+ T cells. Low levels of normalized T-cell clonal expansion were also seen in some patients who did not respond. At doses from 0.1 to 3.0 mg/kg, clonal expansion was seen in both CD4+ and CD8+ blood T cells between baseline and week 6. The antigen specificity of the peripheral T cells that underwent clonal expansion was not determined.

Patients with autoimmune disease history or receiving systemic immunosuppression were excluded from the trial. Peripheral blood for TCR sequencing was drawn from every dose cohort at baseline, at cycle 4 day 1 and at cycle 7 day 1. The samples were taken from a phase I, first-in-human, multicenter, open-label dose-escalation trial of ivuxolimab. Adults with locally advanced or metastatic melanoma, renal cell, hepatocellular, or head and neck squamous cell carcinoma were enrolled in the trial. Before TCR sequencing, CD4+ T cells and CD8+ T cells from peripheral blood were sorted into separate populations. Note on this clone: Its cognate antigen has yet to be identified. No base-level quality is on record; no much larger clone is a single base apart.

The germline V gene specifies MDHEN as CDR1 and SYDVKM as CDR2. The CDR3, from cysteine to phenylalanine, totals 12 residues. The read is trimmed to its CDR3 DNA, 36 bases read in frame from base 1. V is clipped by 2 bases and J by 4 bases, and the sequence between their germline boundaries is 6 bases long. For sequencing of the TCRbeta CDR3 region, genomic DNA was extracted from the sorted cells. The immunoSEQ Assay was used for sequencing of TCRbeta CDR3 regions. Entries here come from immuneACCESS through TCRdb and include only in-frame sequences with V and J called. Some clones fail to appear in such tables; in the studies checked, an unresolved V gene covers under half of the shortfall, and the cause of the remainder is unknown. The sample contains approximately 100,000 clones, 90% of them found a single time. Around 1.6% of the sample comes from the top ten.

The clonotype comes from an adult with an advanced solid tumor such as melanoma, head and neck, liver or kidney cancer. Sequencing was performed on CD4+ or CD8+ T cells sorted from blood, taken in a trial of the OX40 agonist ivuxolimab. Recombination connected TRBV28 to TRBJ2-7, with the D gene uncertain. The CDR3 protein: CASSLTAYEQYF. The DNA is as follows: TGTGCCAGCAGTTTAACCGCGTACGAGCAGTACTTC.